A selection of T cell receptor beta chains follows, all from one sample in a study of vaccination and CD4 T cells after COVID-19. No antigen is known for these receptors. In TCRdb, the PCR reads were re-called with MiXCR into one record per CDR3 protein. The data contain about 9,200 distinct CDR3 sequences, roughly 45% of them singletons. Specimen: CD4+ T cells from blood, cultured in vitro. The source is a human donor who had recovered from COVID-19. Each CDR3 is given with its conserved first and last residue. Each record gives: J gene, CDR3 length, V gene, D gene, clone size, CDR3 protein, CDR3 DNA. D genes are given only for firm matches. A clone size is listed for some rows: how often the clone was seen (once, few, many), or a class if it is expanded.

>TRBJ2-5|14|TRBV6-1|TRBD1|-
CASRVIQGLETQYF
TGTGCCAGCAGAGTAATACAGGGGTTGGAGACCCAGTACTTC
>TRBJ2-3|16|TRBV14|-|-
CASSQAFLGESDTQYF
TGTGCCAGCAGCCAAGCCTTTTTAGGGGAATCAGATACGCAGTATTTT
>TRBJ1-1|14|TRBV19|TRBD1|-
CASSTGQGVTEAFF
TGTGCCAGTAGTACCGGACAGGGCGTCACTGAAGCTTTCTTT
>TRBJ1-1|16|TRBV5-4|-|few
CASSLGSGTVNTEAFF
TGTGCCAGCAGCTTGGGATCCGGGACGGTGAACACTGAAGCTTTCTTT
>TRBJ2-3|15|TRBV6-2/TRBV6-3|TRBD2|few
CASSQSGISTDTQYF
TGTGCCAGCAGCCAAAGCGGGATCAGCACAGATACGCAGTATTTT
>TRBJ1-2|12|TRBV2|-|-
CASKPRDYGYTF
TGTGCCAGCAAGCCCAGGGACTATGGCTACACCTTC
>TRBJ2-3|17|TRBV12-3/TRBV12-4|-|-
CASSLKPPGPEGDTQYF
TGTGCCAGCAGTTTAAAACCCCCGGGTCCAGAGGGAGATACGCAGTATTTT
>TRBJ1-5|15|TRBV5-1|TRBD1|-
CASSRTGGGNQPQHF
TGCGCCAGCAGCCGGACAGGGGGTGGCAATCAGCCCCAGCATTTT
>TRBJ1-1|14|TRBV19|-|-
CASRTATMNTEAFF
TGTGCCAGCAGGACAGCTACCATGAACACTGAAGCTTTCTTT
>TRBJ1-5|13|TRBV15|-|few
CATSGRVNQPQHF
TGTGCCACCAGCGGCAGGGTCAATCAGCCCCAGCATTTT
>TRBJ2-1|14|TRBV19|TRBD2|-
CASSGKRGYNEQFF
TGTGCCAGTAGTGGCAAGCGGGGGTACAATGAGCAGTTCTTC
>TRBJ1-1|15|TRBV7-6|-|-
CASSSSPAVNTEAFF
TGTGCCAGCAGCTCATCTCCGGCGGTGAACACTGAAGCTTTCTTT
>TRBJ2-1|15|TRBV7-8|-|few
CASSSGDLAYNEQFF
TGTGCCAGCAGCTCCGGAGATTTAGCCTACAATGAGCAGTTCTTC
>TRBJ1-5|14|TRBV20-1|TRBD1|few
CSARGDSSNQPQHF
TGCAGTGCTAGAGGGGACAGCTCCAATCAGCCCCAGCATTTT
>TRBJ2-3|13|TRBV5-1|-|-
CASSLAGEDTQYF
TGCGCCAGCAGCTTGGCCGGAGAGGATACGCAGTATTTT
>TRBJ1-1|13|TRBV7-2|-|-
CASTVTANTEAFF
TGTGCCAGCACCGTCACCGCGAACACTGAAGCTTTCTTT
>TRBJ1-6|18|TRBV6-5|TRBD1|few
CASSYSRTGTIDNSPLHF
TGTGCCAGCAGTTACTCTAGGACAGGGACGATTGATAATTCACCCCTCCACTTT
>TRBJ2-3|10|TRBV7-9|-|few
CASSGDTQYF
TGTGCCAGCAGCGGCGATACGCAGTATTTT
>TRBJ2-2|18|TRBV7-9|TRBD2|-
CASSPRTSGGPNTGELFF
TGTGCCAGCAGCCCCCGGACTAGCGGGGGCCCGAACACCGGGGAGCTGTTTTTT
>TRBJ1-6|13|TRBV20-1|-|few
CSASPSPNSPLHF
TGCAGTGCTAGTCCCTCCCCAAATTCACCCCTCCACTTT
>TRBJ1-5|14|TRBV6-2/TRBV6-3|-|few
CASSYQLSNQPQHF
TGTGCCAGCAGTTATCAACTTAGCAATCAGCCCCAGCATTTT
>TRBJ1-5|15|TRBV16|-|-
CASSQSARSNQPQHF
TGTGCCAGCAGCCAATCGGCCCGTAGCAATCAGCCCCAGCATTTT
>TRBJ1-1|11|TRBV29-1|-|-
CSVQRTVEAFF
TGCAGCGTCCAAAGGACAGTCGAAGCTTTCTTT